The present entry profiles one T cell receptor beta chain with its context. This clonotype was detected many times. It has no known antigen specificity. No per-base quality is available; no much larger clone lies one base away. Blood bank volunteers in Maryland, USA served as the healthy controls. For sorted-subset TCR libraries, over 900,000 sorted CD4+ or CD8+ T cells were used. Peripheral blood was subjected to Ficoll-Hypaque density gradient centrifugation to isolate PBMCs, which were then cryopreserved in liquid nitrogen. Paired sorted CD4+ and CD8+ subsets came from healthy controls, HAM/TSP patients and MS patients. The entry originates in a study of neurological immune-mediated disorders (dated 2019 in TCRdb). About the investigation overall: The study compared peripheral blood TCR-beta repertoires of HTLV-I-associated myelopathy (HAM/TSP) patients, multiple sclerosis patients and healthy controls using UMI-based sequencing. The approximately 110 TCR-beta libraries included longitudinal samples, technical triplicates and paired sorted CD4+ and CD8+ T-cell subsets alongside PBMC samples. The cohort was made up of 68 subjects, consisting of some 14 HAM/TSP patients, about 34 multiple sclerosis patients and some 20 healthy controls.

Overall results and qualifications from the work: The highest TCR clonal expansion was observed in HAM/TSP patients, whereas the lowest was observed in MS patients, even when compared with healthy controls. No identical CDR3 amino acid sequences were shared among expanded clones across subjects, suggesting private TCR-beta repertoires in all groups.

V and J are truncated by 4 bases and 1 base respectively, leaving an intervening sequence of 10 bases. CDR3 length: 13 amino acids, cysteine to phenylalanine. Only CDR3 DNA is held: 39 bases, read in frame from base 1. CDR1 and CDR2 are read off the germline V gene as SQVTM and ANQGSEA. cDNA was synthesized by template-switch 5'RACE using a primer carrying a 10-nucleotide random unique molecular identifier by which each TCR transcript was tagged. Every sequencing run covered 15-18 subjects and yielded more than 160 million TCR-beta sequences. The RNeasy kit was used to extract total RNA. The KAPA Real-time Library Amplification kit was used to amplify TCR-beta VDJ regions with primers targeting the TCR constant region and the 5'RACE anchor. A first PCR added sample indexes and Illumina adaptors, and a second PCR then raised library yield. After purification with Ampure beads, the TCR product of roughly 650 bp was size-selected on a 2% E-gel SizeSelection system. Before pooling, library quality was assessed on a Bioanalyzer, concentration was determined with Qubit, and library quantification was performed with the Kapa Library Quantification kit. An Illumina HiSeq 2500 was used to sequence the libraries paired-end at 2 x 150 bp. To increase sequence diversity, roughly 24-32% phiX was spiked into each library pool. In the authors' own workflow: The UMI-based MiGEC pipeline processed quality-filtered reads and removed over 75% of raw TCR sequences during error correction. IMGT germline references were used for alignment of VDJ genes, and clonotypes were defined by a unique CDR3 amino acid sequence together with V-J genes. Clonal expansion, Shannon diversity and CDR3 relatedness (CalcPairwiseDistances, ClusterSamples) were evaluated with VDJtools, and phylogenetic trees were built with CLCbio workbench. Using coefficient-of-variation modelling across technical triplicates, the study counted a clone as expanded if it had at least 8 unique UMIs. TCRdb handled the public reads itself, with Q25 trimming in fastp and clone calling in MiXCR, and kept productive beta chains. Rows merge per CDR3 protein into single entries with the most common DNA and genes. These V and J calls are TCRdb output, not the study's own analysis. The sample profile shows around 40,000 distinct CDR3 sequences; approximately 7.2% of them were found once. Of the sample, approximately 5.7% is held by the ten largest clones.

The sequence joins TRBV29-1 to TRBJ1-1; TRBD1 is a possible D gene, resting on 5 matching bases. What was sequenced was CD4+ T cells from blood. The clonotype comes from a man between 50 and 59 years old in good health. The CDR3 protein: CSVVGHQNTEAFF. The DNA is TGCAGCGTTGTCGGACACCAGAACACTGAAGCTTTCTTT.